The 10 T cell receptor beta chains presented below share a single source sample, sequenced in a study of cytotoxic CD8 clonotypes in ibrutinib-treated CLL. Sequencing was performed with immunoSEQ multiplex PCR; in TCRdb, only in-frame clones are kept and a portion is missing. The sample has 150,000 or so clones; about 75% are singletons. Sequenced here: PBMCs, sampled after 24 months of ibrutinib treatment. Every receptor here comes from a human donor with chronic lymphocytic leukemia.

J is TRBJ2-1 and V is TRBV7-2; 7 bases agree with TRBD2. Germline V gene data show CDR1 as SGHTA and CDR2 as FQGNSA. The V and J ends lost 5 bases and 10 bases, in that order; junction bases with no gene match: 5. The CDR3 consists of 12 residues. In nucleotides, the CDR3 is TGTGCCAGCAGCCCCTACGGGGGGGAGCAGTTCTTC. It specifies CASSPYGGEQFF.

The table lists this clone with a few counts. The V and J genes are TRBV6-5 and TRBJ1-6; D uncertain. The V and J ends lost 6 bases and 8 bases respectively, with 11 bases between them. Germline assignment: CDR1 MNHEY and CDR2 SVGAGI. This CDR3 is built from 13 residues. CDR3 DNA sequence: TGTGCCAGCAGCCGGAGCGGGGATTCACCCCTCCACTTT. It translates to CASSRSGDSPLHF.

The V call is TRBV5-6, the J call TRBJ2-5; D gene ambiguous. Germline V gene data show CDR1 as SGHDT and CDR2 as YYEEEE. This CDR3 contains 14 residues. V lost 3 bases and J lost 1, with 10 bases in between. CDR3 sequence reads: CASSSGQSQETQYF. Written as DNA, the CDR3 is TGTGCCAGCAGCTCCGGCCAGTCCCAAGAGACCCAGTACTTC.

The CDR3 here is CASSLWRGEQYF. For the CDR3, the DNA is TGTGCCAGCAGTTTGTGGCGGGGCGAGCAGTACTTC. This chain connects TRBV28 to TRBJ2-7; the D gene is possibly TRBD2 (6 bases). Trimming left V 3 bases short and J 6 bases short, with 9 bases between. The CDR3 extends over 12 amino acids. Germline lookup yields CDR1 MDHEN and CDR2 SYDVKM.

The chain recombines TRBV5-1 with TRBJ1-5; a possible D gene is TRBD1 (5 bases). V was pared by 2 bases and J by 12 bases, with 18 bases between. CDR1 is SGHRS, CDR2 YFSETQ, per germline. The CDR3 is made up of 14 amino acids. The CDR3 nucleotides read TGCGCCAGCAGCTTCGGTGGGGGATCACAAGGCCAGCATTTT. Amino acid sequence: CASSFGGGSQGQHF.

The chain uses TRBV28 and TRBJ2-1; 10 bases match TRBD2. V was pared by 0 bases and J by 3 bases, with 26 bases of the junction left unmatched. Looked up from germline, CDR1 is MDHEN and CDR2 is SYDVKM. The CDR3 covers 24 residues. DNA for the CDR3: TGTGCCAGCAGTTTATGGCCTGGCCTAGCGGGAGTGGGAAAACCAAAACGGGGCTACAATGAGCAGTTCTTC. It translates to CASSLWPGLAGVGKPKRGYNEQFF.

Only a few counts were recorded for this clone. CDR3 protein: CAWGGQDSNQPQHF. The CDR3 DNA is TGTGCCTGGGGGGGACAGGATAGCAATCAGCCCCAGCATTTT. This chain connects TRBV30 to TRBJ1-5, with 8 nucleotides matching TRBD1. The CDR3 covers 14 residues. Looked up from germline, CDR1 is GTSNPN and CDR2 is SVGIG (reference sequence). Unmatched junction bases numbered 3, after V lost 5 bases and J lost 0 bases. Full variable domain (rest looked up from reference TRBV30 and TRBJ1-5): SQTIHQWPATLVQPVGSPLSLECTVEGTSNPNLYWYRQAAGRGLQLLFYSVGIGQISSEVPQNLSASRPQDRQFILSSKKLLLSDSGFYLCAWGGQDSNQPQHFGDGTRLSIL.

Here the CDR3 reads CASSLGPEDYGYTF. For the CDR3, the DNA is TGCGCCAGCAGCTTGGGACCGGAGGACTATGGCTACACCTTC. The chain employs TRBV5-1 and TRBJ1-2; D not resolved. This CDR3 spans 14 amino acids. The ends were cut back, 0 bases at V and 3 bases at J, with 9 bases in the middle. CDR1 and CDR2 (germline): SGHRS, YFSETQ.

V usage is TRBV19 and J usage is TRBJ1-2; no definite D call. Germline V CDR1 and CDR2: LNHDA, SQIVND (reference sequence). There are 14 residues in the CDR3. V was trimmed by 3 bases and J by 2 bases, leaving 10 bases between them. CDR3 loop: CASSILDLNYGYTF. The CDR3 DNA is TGTGCCAGTAGTATTCTGGACCTCAACTATGGCTACACCTTC.

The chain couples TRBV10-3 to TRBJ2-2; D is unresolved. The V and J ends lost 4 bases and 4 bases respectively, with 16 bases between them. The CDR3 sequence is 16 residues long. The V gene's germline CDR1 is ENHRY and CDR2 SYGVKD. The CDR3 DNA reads TGTGCCATCAGTGCATCACTCTCCACAACCACCGGGGAGCTGTTTTTT. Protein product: CAISASLSTTTGELFF.